A selection of T cell receptor beta chains follows, all from one sample in a study of blood T cells in healthy people across ages. TCRdb reprocessed the 5' RACE reads via MiXCR and lists one record per CDR3 protein. Here the sample spans under 2 million distinct CDR3 sequences, around 36% being singletons. Sequenced: blood. All receptors derive from a woman in her 30s in good health. Both conserved end residues are trimmed from each CDR3.

v_gene,CDR3aa
TRBV4-1,ASGWTSGGASTDTQY
TRBV28,ASSYRTGSSYEQY
TRBV29-1,SVARGPSYEQY
TRBV10-3,AISESQRGPAGDTQY
TRBV12-3/TRBV12-4,ASSLVAFVRTTRTYEQY
TRBV5-1,ASSPNDGPGNTEAF
TRBV9,ASSPTSLAYSGYT
TRBV28,ASRRSGRVDNEQF
TRBV3-1,ASSYNVLDGETQY
TRBV20-1,SARQVEETQY
TRBV20-1,SAIAADGAYEQY
TRBV20-1,SAYPGLAVDEQF
TRBV7-2,ASSSDRVGQPQH
TRBV5-1,ASSFSDIYGYT